These 24 T cell receptor beta chains originate from one sample sequenced in a study of blood T cells in healthy people across ages. The second PCR ran about 7 to 12 cycles with a sample-barcoded 5' primer and J-beta primers. One entry per CDR3 protein, called by TCRdb with MiXCR from the 5' RACE reads. This table holds about 1.6 million distinct CDR3 sequences, roughly a third found once. Sequenced input: blood. These receptor sequences come from a woman in her thirties in good health.

The rearrangement uses TRBV20-1 and TRBJ2-7; TRBD1 matches at 7 bases. Germline trimming cut 6 bases from V and 5 bases from J; bases unmatched to any gene: 10. Germline V gene lookup returns CDR1 DFQATT and CDR2 SNEGSKA (reference sequence). This CDR3 is built from 13 residues. This CDR3 reads CSAPPDRIDEQYF. CDR3 coding DNA: TGCAGTGCCCCTCCGGACAGGATTGACGAGCAGTACTTC.

The chain has TRBV6-1 and TRBJ1-1; TRBD1 is a possible D gene (5 bases). Trimming took 5 bases from V and 6 from J, leaving 13 bases between them. The CDR3 is 13 residues long. Germline V gives CDR1 MNHNS, CDR2 SASEGT. The CDR3: CASSMGPASEAFF. DNA of the CDR3: TGTGCCAGCAGTATGGGGCCGGCCTCTGAAGCTTTCTTT.

Comments on this clonotype: This may arise from a read error, as a much more abundant clone is one base away. The chain couples TRBV29-1 to TRBJ2-1, with a possible D match to TRBD1 (6 bases). CDR1 SQVTM and CDR2 ANQGSEA come from the germline V gene. Trimming cost V 5 bases and J 1 base, with 12 bases left between them. This CDR3 spans 14 amino acids. The CDR3 reads CSVPGRGSYNEQFF. The CDR3 nucleotides read TGCAGCGTTCCCGGCAGGGGTTCCTACAATGAGCAGTTCTTC.

A note on this clonotype: A clone one base away is much larger, so this may be a read error. The rearrangement uses TRBV6-1 and TRBJ1-1, with 8 bases matching TRBD1. V lost 5 bases, J lost 3 bases, and 2 bases stayed unmatched. Germline CDR1 and CDR2: MNHNS and SASEGT. This CDR3 is 13 amino acids long. The CDR3 region is CASSTDRDTEAFF. The CDR3, as DNA: TGTGCCAGCAGTACGGACAGGGACACTGAAGCTTTCTTT.

The table lists this clonotype with a count of one. J is TRBJ2-1 and V is TRBV7-9, with D tentatively TRBD1 or TRBD2 (5 bases each). The germline gives CDR1 SEHNR, CDR2 FQNEAQ (reference sequence). CDR3 length: 11 residues. The germline V and J ends were trimmed by 7 bases and 7 bases, with 8 bases remaining between them. CDR3 sequence reads: CASTWGNEQFF. The CDR3 nucleotides are TGTGCCAGCACATGGGGGAATGAGCAGTTCTTC.

The chain has TRBV20-1 and TRBJ2-7, with 8 nucleotides matching TRBD2. The DNA end is more similar to TRBJ2-5, so the J call may be wrong. Germline V gene lookup returns CDR1 DFQATT and CDR2 SNEGSKA (reference sequence). CDR3 length: 16 amino acids. The DNA of the CDR3 is TGCAGTGCTAGTCAGGGACCAGCGGGAGAACAAGAGACCCAGTACTTC. Translation gives CSASQGPAGEQETQYF.

The V gene is TRBV6-6, the J gene TRBJ2-7, with 10 bases identical to TRBD1. Germline V gene data show CDR1 as MNHNY and CDR2 as SVGAGI (reference sequence). Trimming removed 8 bases from V and 5 bases from J; junction bases left unmatched: 6. This CDR3 is built from 13 residues. DNA for the CDR3: TGTGCCAGCGGACCGACAGGGGGCGACGAGCAGTACTTC. It specifies CASGPTGGDEQYF.

This chain links TRBV7-3 with TRBJ2-7, with 8 nucleotides matching TRBD1. CDR3 length equals 15 residues. V lost 2 bases, J lost 3 bases, and 6 bases stayed unmatched. Germline V gene sequence: CDR1 SGHTA, CDR2 FQGTGA. The CDR3 reads CASSLAMDRVYEQYF. In DNA, the CDR3 is TGTGCCAGCAGCTTAGCGATGGACAGGGTCTACGAGCAGTACTTC.

V and J are TRBV20-1 and TRBJ2-2, with 10 bases lining up with TRBD2. CDR3 length equals 16 residues. Germline CDR1 and CDR2: DFQATT and SNEGSKA (reference sequence). The trim removed 6 bases at V and 0 bases at J, leaving 7 bases unmatched. CDR3 sequence (DNA): TGCAGTGCCCTAGCGGGGGTGATCTCGAACACCGGGGAGCTGTTTTTT. Protein: CSALAGVISNTGELFF.

The chain links TRBV4-2 to TRBJ2-1; perhaps D is TRBD1 or TRBD2 (5 bases each). Germline lookup yields CDR1 LGHNA and CDR2 YNFKEQ. The CDR3 sequence is 19 residues long. V was clipped by 1 base and J by 2 bases, with 21 bases between them. The CDR3 loop is CASSQGTWDLRRTYNEQFF. CDR3 DNA sequence: TGTGCCAGCAGCCAAGGGACCTGGGACCTTCGGCGTACCTACAATGAGCAGTTCTTC.

The chain combines TRBV4-2 with TRBJ2-1; TRBD2 matches at 12 bases. CDR1 LGHNA and CDR2 YNFKEQ come from the germline V gene. V was clipped by 1 base and J by 8 bases; unmatched bases: 3. There are 15 residues in the CDR3. CDR3 protein: CASSQASGRVDEQFF. CDR3 coding DNA: TGTGCCAGCAGCCAAGCTAGCGGGAGGGTCGATGAGCAGTTCTTC.

This clonotype was seen repeatedly, ten times or more. This may arise from a read error, as a much more abundant clone is one base away. The chain links TRBV3-1 to TRBJ2-1; 8 positions agree with TRBD2. Germline values: CDR1 LGHDT, CDR2 YNNKEL (reference sequence). The CDR3 runs to 14 residues. J gave up 8 bases and V 6 bases, and 9 bases lay outside the gene matches. The CDR3 loop reads CASRPGLVLDEQFF. DNA of the CDR3: TGTGCCAGCAGGCCGGGACTAGTTCTCGATGAGCAGTTCTTC.

This clonotype occurred a few times. The chain links TRBV5-1 to TRBJ1-1; no clear D gene. The germline CDR1 and CDR2 sequences are SGHRS and YFSETQ. Trimming took off 6 bases at V and 2 bases at J, with 14 bases between the two ends. This CDR3 spans 14 amino acids. The CDR3: CASTPTTQNTEAFF. CDR3 coding DNA: TGCGCCAGCACGCCAACAACCCAAAACACTGAAGCTTTCTTT.

This clonotype was detected a few times. The V call is TRBV7-2, the J call TRBJ1-5, with TRBD1 matching 8 bases. Trimming cost V 5 bases and J 4 bases; bases outside gene matches: 7. The CDR3 contains 15 residues. Germline CDR1 reads SGHTA; CDR2 reads FQGNSA. The CDR3 reads CASSRDRGENQPQHF. The DNA of the CDR3 is TGTGCCAGCAGCCGTGACAGGGGCGAGAATCAGCCCCAGCATTTT.

The CDR3 loop reads CASSPRTGAVTEAFF. The CDR3 DNA sequence: TGTGCCAGCAGCCCTCGGACAGGGGCGGTCACTGAAGCTTTCTTT. V and J are TRBV11-2 and TRBJ1-1; 9 bases agree with TRBD1. The CDR3 consists of 15 residues. The junction had 8 bases not matched to a gene; V was cut back by 5 bases and J by 4 bases. Germline CDR1 and CDR2: SGHAT and FQNNGV.

This clonotype was detected a few times. The chain has TRBV2 and TRBJ1-5; D unclear. V was trimmed by 5 bases and J by 3 bases, leaving 11 bases between them. CDR1 and CDR2 from the germline V gene are SNHLY and FYNNEI. The CDR3 extends over 14 amino acids. CDR3 loop: CASSPREYNQPQHF. CDR3 nucleotides: TGTGCCAGCAGTCCCCGGGAATACAATCAGCCCCAGCATTTT. The whole variable domain, remainder taken from reference TRBV2 and TRBJ1-5, is EPEVTQTPSHQVTQMGQEVILRCVPISNHLYFYWYRQILGQKVEFLVSFYNNEISEKSEIFDDQFSVERPDGSNFTLKIRSTKLEDSAMYFCASSPREYNQPQHFGDGTRLSIL.

This clonotype was seen a few times. The rearrangement links TRBV20-1 to TRBJ2-7, with TRBD1 matching over 9 bases. This CDR3 is built from 17 residues. Germline CDR1 is DFQATT and CDR2 is SNEGSKA (reference sequence). V shed 0 bases, J shed 2 bases, and the junction held 11 bases outside the gene matches. The CDR3 DNA is TGCAGTGCTAGAGATCCCGCCGGGACAGGGTCCCCCTACGAGCAGTACTTC. As protein: CSARDPAGTGSPYEQYF.

This clonotype was found a few times. This chain connects TRBV6-5 to TRBJ1-2; tentative D call: TRBD1 (6 bases). CDR3 length: 17 residues. Between the trimmed V and J ends, which lost 2 bases and 2 bases, there was a span of 18 bases. CDR1 MNHEY and CDR2 SVGAGI come from the germline V gene. In DNA form, the CDR3 reads TGTGCCAGCAGTTACGCTCCTCGGACAGCACTAAACTATGGCTACACCTTC. It translates to CASSYAPRTALNYGYTF.

This clonotype has a handful of counts. The rearrangement uses TRBV27 and TRBJ2-7; 7 bases fit TRBD1. Looked up from germline, CDR1 is MNHEY and CDR2 is SMNVEV (reference sequence). This CDR3 is 16 amino acids long. With 0 bases clipped from V and 6 bases from J, the junction kept 11 bases outside the gene matches. In nucleotides, the CDR3 is TGTGCCAGCAGTTTATCCTTCGACAGGGTTGGGACCGAGCAGTACTTC. This translates into CASSLSFDRVGTEQYF.

This clonotype has just a few counts. The chain joins TRBV7-9 to TRBJ1-1; perhaps TRBD1 as D (6 bases). Trimming stripped 4 bases from V and 4 bases from J, with 16 bases between. The CDR3 has 15 amino acids. Germline CDR1 and CDR2: SEHNR and FQNEAQ (reference sequence). The CDR3 bases are TGTGCCAGCAGCTCAGGGCGCGGGGGCGGCACTGAAGCTTTCTTT. Translation gives CASSSGRGGGTEAFF.

The rearrangement uses TRBV2 and TRBJ2-7; possibly TRBD1 or TRBD2 for D (5 bases each). Trimming pared 6 bases from V and 1 base from J, leaving 13 bases between. This CDR3 has 14 residues. From germline, CDR1 is SNHLY and CDR2 FYNNEI. The DNA of the CDR3 is TGTGCCAGCAGCGCTAGGGACGTTTCCTACGAGCAGTACTTC. Protein product: CASSARDVSYEQYF.

The chain links TRBV21-1 to TRBJ2-1. TRBV21-1 is tagged as a pseudogene. The CDR3 loop spans 15 amino acids. CDR3 coding DNA: TGTGCCAGCAGCATCAGCCTTAACCCCTACAATGAGCAGCTCTTC. Translated: CASSISLNPYNEQLF.

This chain connects TRBV9 to TRBJ2-1, with unresolved D. This CDR3 contains 13 residues. Trimming cost V 2 bases and J 6 bases, with 9 bases left between them. Looked up from germline, CDR1 is SGDLS and CDR2 is YYNGEE. In DNA, the CDR3 is TGTGCCAGCAGCGTCCGAAACTGCAATGAGCAGTTCTTC. Amino acids: CASSVRNCNEQFF.

This chain joins TRBV5-1 and TRBJ2-5; 11 bases line up with TRBD1. The CDR3 has 14 amino acids. Per germline, CDR1 SGHRS and CDR2 YFSETQ. V shed 3 bases, J shed 9 bases, and the junction held 7 bases outside the gene matches. As DNA, the CDR3 is TGCGCCAGCAGCTGGGACAGGGGGAGAGGGGCCCAGTACTTC. This codes for CASSWDRGRGAQYF.